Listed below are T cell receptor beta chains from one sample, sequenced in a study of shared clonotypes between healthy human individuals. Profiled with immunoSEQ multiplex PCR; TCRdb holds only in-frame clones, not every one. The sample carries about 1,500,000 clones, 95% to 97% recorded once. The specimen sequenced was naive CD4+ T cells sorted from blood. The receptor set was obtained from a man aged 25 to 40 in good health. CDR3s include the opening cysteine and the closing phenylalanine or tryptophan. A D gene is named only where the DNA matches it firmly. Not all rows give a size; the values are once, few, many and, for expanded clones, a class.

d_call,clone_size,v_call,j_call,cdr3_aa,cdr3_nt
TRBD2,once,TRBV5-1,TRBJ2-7,CASSAGLAGVEQYF,TGCGCCAGCAGCGCGGGACTAGCGGGAGTCGAGCAGTACTTC
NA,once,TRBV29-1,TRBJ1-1,CSVVGWLVTEAFF,TGCAGCGTGGTCGGATGGTTGGTAACTGAAGCTTTCTTT
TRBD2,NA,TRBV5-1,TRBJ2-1,CASSSSQTSGNNEQFF,TGCGCCAGCAGCTCGAGCCAGACTAGCGGAAACAATGAGCAGTTCTTC
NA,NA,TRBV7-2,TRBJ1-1,CASSLVALNTEAFF,TGTGCCAGTAGCTTGGTTGCGCTGAACACTGAAGCTTTCTTT
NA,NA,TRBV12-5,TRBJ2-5,CASRLAGVEQETQYF,TGTGCTAGTCGGTTAGCAGGCGTAGAACAAGAGACCCAGTACTTC
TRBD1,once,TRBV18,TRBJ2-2,CASRPDFQGVTGELFF,TGTGCCAGCCGACCTGATTTTCAGGGGGTCACCGGGGAGCTGTTTTTT
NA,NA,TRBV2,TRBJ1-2,CASGRDMSPYTF,TGTGCCAGCGGCCGGGACATGAGTCCCTACACCTTC
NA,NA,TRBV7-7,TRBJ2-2,CASSFGGANTGELFF,TGTGCTAGCAGCTTTGGCGGAGCGAACACCGGGGAGCTGTTTTTT
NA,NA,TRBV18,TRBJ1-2,CASSPRDPYGYTF,TGTGCCAGCTCACCGCGGGACCCCTATGGCTACACCTTC
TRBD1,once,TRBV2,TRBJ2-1,CASSARTGNYNEQFF,TGTGCCAGCAGTGCCCGGACAGGGAACTACAATGAGCAGTTCTTC
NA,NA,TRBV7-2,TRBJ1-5,CASSLGEDQPQHF,TGTGCCAGCAGCTTGGGGGAAGATCAGCCCCAGCATTTT
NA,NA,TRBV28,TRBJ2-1,CASSGGVLLDRANEQFF,TGTGCCAGCAGTGGTGGGGTCTTGCTAGATCGGGCCAATGAGCAGTTCTTC
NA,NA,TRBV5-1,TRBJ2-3,CASSKSSPGTDTQYF,TGCGCCAGCAGCAAAAGCAGTCCGGGCACAGATACGCAGTATTTT
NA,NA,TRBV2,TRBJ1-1,CASRDFRNTEAFF,TGTGCCAGCCGGGACTTTAGGAACACTGAAGCTTTCTTT
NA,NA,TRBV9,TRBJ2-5,CASSVAQTELQETQYF,TGTGCCAGCAGCGTAGCTCAGACGGAACTCCAAGAGACCCAGTACTTC
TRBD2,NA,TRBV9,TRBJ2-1,CASSVTSGRTEQFF,TGTGCCAGCAGCGTAACTAGCGGGCGTACTGAGCAGTTCTTC
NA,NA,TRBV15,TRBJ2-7,CATSRVDSDEQYF,TGTGCCACCAGCAGAGTGGATTCGGACGAGCAGTACTTC
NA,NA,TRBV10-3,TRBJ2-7,CAIRDGSSYEQYF,TGTGCCATCAGGGACGGATCCTCCTACGAGCAGTACTTC
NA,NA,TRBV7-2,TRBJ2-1,CASSLRWEDTYNEQFF,TGTGCCAGCAGCTTACGGTGGGAGGATACCTACAATGAGCAGTTCTTC
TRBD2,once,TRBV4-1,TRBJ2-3,CASSPPSGRAGADTQYF,TGCGCCAGCTCCCCCCCTAGCGGGAGGGCTGGAGCAGATACGCAGTATTTT
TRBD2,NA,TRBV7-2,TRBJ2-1,CASSLASGGDNEQFF,TGTGCCAGCAGCTTAGCTAGCGGGGGTGACAATGAGCAGTTCTTC
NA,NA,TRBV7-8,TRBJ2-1,CASSLKYEQFF,TGTGCCAGCAGCTTAAAGTATGAGCAGTTCTTC
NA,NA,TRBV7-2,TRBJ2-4,CASSLGQTLAKNIQYF,TGTGCCAGCAGCTTAGGACAGACTCTAGCCAAAAACATTCAGTACTTC
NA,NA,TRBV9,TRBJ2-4,CASSPSLLAKNIQYF,TGTGCCAGCAGTCCCAGCCTCTTAGCCAAAAACATTCAGTACTTC
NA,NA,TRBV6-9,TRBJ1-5,CARTGTNSNQPQHF,TGTGCCAGGACGGGGACAAATAGCAATCAGCCCCAGCATTTT
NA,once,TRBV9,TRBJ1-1,CASSAYSRGPNTEAFF,TGTGCCAGCAGCGCATATTCCAGGGGACCGAACACTGAAGCTTTCTTT
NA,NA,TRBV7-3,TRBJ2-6,CASSGSSGANVLTF,TGTGCCAGCAGCGGTAGCTCTGGGGCCAACGTCCTGACTTTC
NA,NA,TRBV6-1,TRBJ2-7,CASSEAGGVWEQYF,TGTGCCAGCAGTGAAGCGGGGGGAGTGTGGGAGCAGTACTTC
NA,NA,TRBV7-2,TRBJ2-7,CASSSRTGPYEQYF,TGTGCCAGCAGCTCCCGGACGGGACCCTACGAGCAGTACTTC
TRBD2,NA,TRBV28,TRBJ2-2,CASSYPRRERNTGELFF,TGTGCCAGCAGTTACCCCAGGCGGGAGCGGAACACCGGGGAGCTGTTTTTT
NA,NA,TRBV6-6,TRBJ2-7,CASSYDPRGSYEQYF,TGTGCCAGCAGTTACGACCCGCGAGGCAGCTACGAGCAGTACTTC
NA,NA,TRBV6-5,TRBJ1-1,CASSAYLNTEAFF,TGTGCCAGCAGCGCCTACTTGAACACTGAAGCTTTCTTT
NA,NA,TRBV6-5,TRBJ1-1,CASRLYSGTEAFF,TGTGCCAGCAGGCTCTACAGCGGCACTGAAGCTTTCTTT